This entry is about one T cell receptor beta chain. Antigen: not known. Amplification of TCR beta CDR3 regions was performed using RNA transcripts as template. HTBI primers drove first-round RT-PCR of the TCR CDR3. TCRdb fed the multiplex PCR reads into MiXCR, producing one record per CDR3 protein. Of 750,000 to 950,000 distinct CDR3 sequences in the sample, about 38% were seen once. Per germline, CDR1 SGHTA and CDR2 FQGNSA. This CDR3 is built from 15 residues. The ends lost 5 bases at V and 6 bases at J; junction bases unmatched: 9. The sample comes from a study of T cells in Graves' hyperthyroidism and ophthalmopathy. Findings of the study overall: Among clonotypes expanded in thyroid above 0.001, most were also found in blood.

The rearrangement joins TRBV7-2 to TRBJ1-5; 8 positions match TRBD1. The TCR originated in a man aged 18 to 29 with Graves' hyperthyroidism. The specimen sequenced was blood. The CDR3: CASSVRTGQSQPQHF. Here the CDR3 DNA reads TGTGCCAGCAGCGTTCGGACAGGGCAAAGTCAGCCCCAGCATTTT.